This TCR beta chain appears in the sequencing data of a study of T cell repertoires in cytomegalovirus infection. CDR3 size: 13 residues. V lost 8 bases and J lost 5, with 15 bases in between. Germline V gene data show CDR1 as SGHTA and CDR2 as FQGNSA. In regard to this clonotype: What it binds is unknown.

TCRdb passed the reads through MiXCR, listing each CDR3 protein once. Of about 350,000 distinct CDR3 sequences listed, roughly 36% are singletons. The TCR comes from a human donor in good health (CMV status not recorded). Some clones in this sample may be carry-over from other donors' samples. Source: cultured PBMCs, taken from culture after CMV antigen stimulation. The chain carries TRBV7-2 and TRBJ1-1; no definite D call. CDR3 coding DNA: TGTGCCAGCTTCAAAAGGGTGGGGACTGAAGCTTTCTTT. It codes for CASFKRVGTEAFF.